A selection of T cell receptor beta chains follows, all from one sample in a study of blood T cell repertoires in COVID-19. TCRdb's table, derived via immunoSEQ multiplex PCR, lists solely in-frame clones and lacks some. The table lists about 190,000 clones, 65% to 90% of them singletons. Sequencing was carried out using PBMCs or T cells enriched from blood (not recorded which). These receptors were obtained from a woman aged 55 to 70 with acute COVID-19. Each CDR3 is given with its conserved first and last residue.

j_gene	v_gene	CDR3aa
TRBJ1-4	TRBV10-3	CAISEFRGVNEKLFF
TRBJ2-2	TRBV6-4	CASSDDGGQSGELFF
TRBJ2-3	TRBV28	CASSQRTGTGISTDTQYF
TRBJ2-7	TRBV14	CASSQEGPYEQYF
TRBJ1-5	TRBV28	CASREENQPQHF
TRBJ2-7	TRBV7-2	CASSPPGLYYEQYF
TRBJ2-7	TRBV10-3	CAISAQGQTYEQYF
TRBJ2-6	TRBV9	CASSEVAGGLSGANVLTF
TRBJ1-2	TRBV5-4	CASSSRGDYGYTF
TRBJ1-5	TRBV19	CASSIVGGQGKRKPQHF
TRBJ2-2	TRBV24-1	CATSDLFRGGTGELFF
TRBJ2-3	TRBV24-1	CATNHGTSGEGGTDTQYF
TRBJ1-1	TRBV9	CASSALAGTEAFF
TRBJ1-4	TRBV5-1	CASSLLSGGLSEKLFF
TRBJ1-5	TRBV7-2	CASSLGGGVNQPQHF
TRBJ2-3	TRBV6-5	CASKGTGGSSDTQYF
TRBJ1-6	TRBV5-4	CASSGSGGAVNSPLHF
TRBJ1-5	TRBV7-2	CASSSTGASDQPQHF
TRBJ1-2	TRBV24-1	CATSAGGYGYTF
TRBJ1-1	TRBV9	CASSVEWGTPEAFF
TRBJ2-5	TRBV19	CASSNTWTGGKETQYF
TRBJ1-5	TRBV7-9	CASSLGLNQPQHF
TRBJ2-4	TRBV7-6	CASSLGIAQAGTTKNIQYF
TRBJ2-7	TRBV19	CASSPGQGPYEQYF
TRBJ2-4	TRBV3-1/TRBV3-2	CASSLSGASAKNIQYF
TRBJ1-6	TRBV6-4	CASSESTGLTSPLHF
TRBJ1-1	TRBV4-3	CASSQERGNTEAFF
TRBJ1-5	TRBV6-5	CAGATGPYSNQPQHF
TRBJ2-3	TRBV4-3	CASSQARGAGMDTQYF
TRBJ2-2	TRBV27	CASRTSGSTPGELFF
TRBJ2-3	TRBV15	CATSVRAITSTDTQYF
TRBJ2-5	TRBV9	CASSHPLAGGLWETQYF
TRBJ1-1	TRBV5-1	CASSRTEGLAEAFF
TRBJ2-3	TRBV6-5	CASRREGEDTQYF
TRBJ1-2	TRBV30	CAWRPGGYGYTF
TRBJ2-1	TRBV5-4	CASSLDGAGGYNEQFF
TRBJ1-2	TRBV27	CASSRDGVGRGGYTF
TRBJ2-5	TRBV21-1	CASSKWEAETQYF
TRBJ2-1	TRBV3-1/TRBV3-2	CASTGAYNEQFF
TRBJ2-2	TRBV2	CASSGQGAYTGELFF
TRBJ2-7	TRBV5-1	CASSSQVSGEQYF
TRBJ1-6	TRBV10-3	CAIRGQPGSPLHF
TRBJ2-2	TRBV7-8	CASSYRGQSNTGELFF
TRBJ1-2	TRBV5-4	CASSPEAGQGYGYTF
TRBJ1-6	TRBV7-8	CASSPGQGYNSPLHF
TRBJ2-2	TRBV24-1	CATSDLQGGGNTGELFF
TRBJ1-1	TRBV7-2	CASSKPSQNTEAFF
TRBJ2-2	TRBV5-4	CASTAGTTDTGELFF
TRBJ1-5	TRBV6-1	CASSDGQQPQHF
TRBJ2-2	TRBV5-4	CASSREGYTGELFF
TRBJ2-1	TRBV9	CASSVEASGSWVDNEQFF
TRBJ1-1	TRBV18	CASSSDKAFF
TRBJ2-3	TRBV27	CASSLNALAVHTDTQYF
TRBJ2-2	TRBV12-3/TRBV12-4	CASSLTGHGELFF
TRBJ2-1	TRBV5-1	CASSLDGTKENEQFF
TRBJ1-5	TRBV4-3	CASSQDDSPRQPQHF
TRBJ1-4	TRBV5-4	CASSSSNEKLFF